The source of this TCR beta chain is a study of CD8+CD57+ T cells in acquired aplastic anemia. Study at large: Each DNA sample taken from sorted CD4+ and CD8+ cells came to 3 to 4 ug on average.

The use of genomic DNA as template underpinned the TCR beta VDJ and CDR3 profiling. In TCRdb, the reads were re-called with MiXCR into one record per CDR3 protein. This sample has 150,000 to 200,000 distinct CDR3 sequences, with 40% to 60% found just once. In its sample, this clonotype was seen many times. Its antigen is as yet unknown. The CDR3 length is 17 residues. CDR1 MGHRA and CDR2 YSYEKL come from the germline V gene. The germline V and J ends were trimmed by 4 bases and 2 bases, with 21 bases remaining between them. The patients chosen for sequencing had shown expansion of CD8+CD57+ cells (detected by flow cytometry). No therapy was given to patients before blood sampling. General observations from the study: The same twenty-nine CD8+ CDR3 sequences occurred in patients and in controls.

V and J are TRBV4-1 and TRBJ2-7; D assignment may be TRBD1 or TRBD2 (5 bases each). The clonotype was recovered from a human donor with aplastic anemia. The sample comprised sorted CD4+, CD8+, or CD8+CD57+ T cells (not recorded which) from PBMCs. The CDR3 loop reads CASSRAPGRDAAYEQYF. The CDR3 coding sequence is TGCGCCAGCAGCCGCGCCCCGGGACGGGACGCTGCCTACGAGCAGTACTTC.